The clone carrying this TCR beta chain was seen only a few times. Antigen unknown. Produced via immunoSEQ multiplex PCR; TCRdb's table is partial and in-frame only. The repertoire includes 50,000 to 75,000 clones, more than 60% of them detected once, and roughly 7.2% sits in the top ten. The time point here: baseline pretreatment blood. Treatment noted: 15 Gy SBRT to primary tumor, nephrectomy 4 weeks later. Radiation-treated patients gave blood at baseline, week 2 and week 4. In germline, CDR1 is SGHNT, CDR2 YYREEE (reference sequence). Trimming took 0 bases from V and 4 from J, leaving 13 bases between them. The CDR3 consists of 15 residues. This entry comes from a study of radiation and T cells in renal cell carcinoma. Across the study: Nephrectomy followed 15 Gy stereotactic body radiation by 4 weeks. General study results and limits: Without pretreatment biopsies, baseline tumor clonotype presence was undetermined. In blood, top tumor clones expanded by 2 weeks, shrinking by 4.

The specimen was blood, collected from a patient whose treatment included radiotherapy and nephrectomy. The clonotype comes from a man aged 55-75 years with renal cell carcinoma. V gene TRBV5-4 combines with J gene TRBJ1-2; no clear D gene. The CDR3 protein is CASSLAPGGVYGYTF. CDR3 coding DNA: TGTGCCAGCAGCTTGGCTCCGGGCGGCGTCTATGGCTACACCTTC.